Each of the 27 T cell receptor beta chains below was sequenced from the same sample in a study of T cells after somatic rescue of genetic block. Produced via immunoSEQ multiplex PCR; TCRdb's table is partial and in-frame only. The table lists 110,000 or so clones, around nine tenths of them singletons. The sequenced sample was peripheral blood mononuclear cells (PBMCs). The receptors shown here come from a woman aged 18-30 years.

This chain joins TRBV5-5 and TRBJ2-7, with D possibly matching TRBD1 (5 bases). Germline values: CDR1 SGHKS, CDR2 YYEKEE (reference sequence). Trimming left V 4 bases short and J 1 base short, with 9 bases between. The CDR3 spans 13 residues. CDR3: CASSRGISYEQYF. The CDR3 DNA follows: TGTGCCAGCAGCAGGGGTATTTCCTACGAGCAGTACTTC.

CDR3 sequence reads: CASSHGRKNIQYF. The DNA of the CDR3 is TGCGCCAGCAGCCACGGAAGAAAAAACATTCAGTACTTC. The chain recombines TRBV4-3 with TRBJ2-4; no clear D. Trimming shortened V by 3 bases and J by 4 bases, and 7 bases separated the two germline ends. The CDR3 is 13 amino acids. From germline, CDR1 is LGHNA and CDR2 YSLEER.

The rearrangement uses TRBV5-1 and TRBJ2-1; TRBD2 is a possible D gene (5 bases). The V gene lost 0 bases and the J gene lost 0 bases, with 13 bases spanning the gap. There are 17 residues in the CDR3. Germline V gene lookup returns CDR1 SGHRS and CDR2 YFSETQ. Written as DNA, the CDR3 is TGCGCCAGCAGCTTGGCGGGCGGGCCCATCTCCTACAATGAGCAGTTCTTC. Its protein is CASSLAGGPISYNEQFF.

V and J are TRBV10-3 and TRBJ2-1; a possible D gene is TRBD2 (6 bases). The V and J ends lost 7 bases and 5 bases respectively, with 12 bases between them. Germline V lookup: CDR1 ENHRY, CDR2 SYGVKD. The CDR3 sequence is 13 residues long. CDR3 protein: CAINPTGDNEQFF. The CDR3 DNA is TGTGCCATCAATCCTACGGGGGACAATGAGCAGTTCTTC.

CDR3 nucleotides: TGCGCCAGCAGTTCTCTTGACATCCTGGACACTGAAGCTTTCTTT. It specifies CASSSLDILDTEAFF. V gene TRBV5-1 combines with J gene TRBJ1-1, with D uncertain. CDR3 size: 15 residues. V lost 5 bases and J lost 3, with 17 bases in between. The germline V gene encodes CDR1 SGHRS and CDR2 YFSETQ. The whole variable domain, remainder taken from reference TRBV5-1 and TRBJ1-1, is KAGVTQTPRYLIKTRGQQVTLSCSPISGHRSVSWYQQTPGQGLQFLFEYFSETQRNKGNFPGRFSGRQFSNSRSEMNVSTLELGDSALYLCASSSLDILDTEAFFGQGTRLTVV.

In its sample, this clone was seen a few times. The V and J genes are TRBV11-2 and TRBJ1-1; D is undetermined. Trimming shortened V by 5 bases and J by 4 bases, and 14 bases separated the two germline ends. Germline lookup yields CDR1 SGHAT and CDR2 FQNNGV. The CDR3 is made up of 14 amino acids. The CDR3 protein is CASSPYGVGTEAFF. As DNA, the CDR3 is TGTGCCAGCAGCCCATATGGGGTGGGCACTGAAGCTTTCTTT.

The gene calls are TRBV5-4 and TRBJ1-4; 9 nucleotides match TRBD1. V shed 0 bases, J shed 8 bases, and the junction held 11 bases outside the gene matches. This CDR3 region has 17 residues. Germline V gene lookup returns CDR1 SGHNT and CDR2 YYREEE (reference sequence). CDR3 DNA: TGTGCCAGCAGCTTGGTGGGGAAACAGGGGGCCGGGGAAAAACTGTTTTTT. This gives the protein CASSLVGKQGAGEKLFF. Drawing the rest from reference TRBV5-4 and TRBJ1-4, the complete variable domain is ETGVTQSPTHLIKTRGQQVTLRCSSQSGHNTVSWYQQALGQGPQFIFQYYREEENGRGNFPPRFSGLQFPNYSSELNVNALELDDSALYLCASSLVGKQGAGEKLFFGSGTQLSVL.

This clone was recorded only once. CDR3 sequence: CATSRGQMNTEAFF. CDR3 sequence (DNA): TGTGCCACCAGCAGAGGACAGATGAACACTGAAGCTTTCTTT. J is TRBJ1-1 and V is TRBV15; possible D gene TRBD1, 5 bases. V was pared by 1 base and J by 0 bases, with 6 bases between. The germline gives CDR1 LNHNV, CDR2 YYDKDF (reference sequence). This CDR3 contains 14 residues.

V is TRBV5-4 and J is TRBJ2-7, with D perhaps TRBD2 (6 bases). Trimming left V 6 bases short and J 2 bases short, with 18 bases between. The CDR3 is made up of 15 amino acids. Germline lookup yields CDR1 SGHNT and CDR2 YYREEE (reference sequence). CDR3 amino acids: CASTHMGGRAYEQYF. In DNA, the CDR3 is TGTGCCAGCACCCACATGGGAGGCAGGGCCTACGAGCAGTACTTC.

This clone was seen only once. The V call is TRBV9, the J call TRBJ1-4; TRBD1 might be the D (6 bases). CDR1 and CDR2 (germline): SGDLS, YYNGEE. Trimming pared 3 bases from V and 3 bases from J, leaving 9 bases between. CDR3 size: 14 residues. The CDR3 DNA is TGTGCCAGCAGCGGTGGGGGCCCTAATGAAAAACTGTTTTTT. It encodes CASSGGGPNEKLFF.

The chain carries TRBV30 and TRBJ2-7; the D call may be TRBD1 or TRBD2 (5 bases each). Between the trimmed V and J ends, which lost 3 bases and 4 bases, there was a span of 10 bases. The CDR3 runs to 12 residues. Looked up from germline, CDR1 is GTSNPN and CDR2 is SVGIG (reference sequence). The CDR3 loop reads CAWRGVRYEQYF. DNA for the CDR3: TGTGCCTGGAGGGGGGTAAGGTACGAGCAGTACTTC.

The table lists this clone with a few counts. This sequence joins TRBV19 and TRBJ2-3; D is uncertain. The germline gives CDR1 LNHDA, CDR2 SQIVND (reference sequence). The CDR3 is 11 amino acids. The germline V and J ends were trimmed by 5 bases and 6 bases, with 6 bases remaining between them. The CDR3 DNA reads as TGTGCCAGTAGTGTGATGGATACGCAGTATTTT. Translated: CASSVMDTQYF.

The chain recombines TRBV11-3 with TRBJ2-2; 11 bases are shared with TRBD1. Trimming removed 4 bases from V and 4 bases from J; junction bases left unmatched: 5. CDR1 and CDR2 from the germline V gene are SGHNT and YENEEA. CDR3 length: 16 amino acids. CDR3 region: CASSSRDRGSTGELFF. The CDR3 nucleotides read TGTGCCAGCAGCTCCCGGGACAGGGGGTCCACCGGGGAGCTGTTTTTT.

The chain is built from TRBV5-1 and TRBJ2-7; unclear D gene. The V end lost 0 bases, the J end lost 5 bases, and 9 bases lay between the germline ends. This CDR3 spans 13 amino acids. Per the germline V gene, CDR1 is SGHRS and CDR2 is YFSETQ. CDR3 sequence: CASSLGPGNEQYF. In DNA form, the CDR3 reads TGCGCCAGCAGCTTGGGGCCTGGGAACGAGCAGTACTTC.

This chain connects TRBV19 to TRBJ1-2; TRBD1 agrees at 10 bases. V shed 3 bases and J 4 bases; nucleotides not matched to a gene: 11. From germline, CDR1 is LNHDA and CDR2 SQIVND (reference sequence). The CDR3 has 17 amino acids. CDR3 in amino acids: CASSIRPLGTGVYGYTF. CDR3 DNA: TGTGCCAGTAGTATCCGCCCCCTCGGGACAGGGGTCTATGGCTACACCTTC.

This sequence joins TRBV12-5 and TRBJ1-5; D might be TRBD1 (6 bases). The CDR3 runs 20 residues. Germline lookup yields CDR1 LGHNT and CDR2 FRNRAP. The ends were cut back, 5 bases at V and 0 bases at J, with 26 bases in the middle. CDR3 sequence reads: CASGPNTKRTVRYSNQPQHF. The CDR3 bases are TGTGCTAGTGGTCCCAACACTAAGAGGACAGTAAGATATAGCAATCAGCCCCAGCATTTT.

The V and J genes are TRBV7-2 and TRBJ2-7; either TRBD1 or TRBD2 may supply D (7 bases each). The CDR3 runs to 15 residues. Trimming left V 4 bases short and J 3 bases short, with 16 bases between. CDR1 SGHTA and CDR2 FQGNSA come from the germline V gene. The CDR3 sequence is CASSSSGRGLYEQYF. CDR3 nucleotides: TGTGCCAGCAGCTCCTCGGGGAGGGGGCTCTACGAGCAGTACTTC.

In its sample, this clone was seen a few times. The chain has TRBV25-1 and TRBJ1-1; D remains ambiguous. With 5 bases removed from V and 1 base from J, the gap between germline ends came to 8 bases. Germline V gives CDR1 MGHDK, CDR2 SYGVNS. CDR3 size: 13 residues. CDR3 sequence (DNA): TGTGCCAGCAGTAGGCTCAAGAACACTGAAGCTTTCTTT. This encodes CASSRLKNTEAFF.

The chain employs TRBV5-4 and TRBJ2-4; TRBD2 matches at 9 bases. The CDR3 extends over 15 amino acids. The V gene end was trimmed by 4 bases and the J gene end by 8 bases; junction bases not matched to a gene: 10. CDR1 and CDR2 (germline): SGHNT, YYREEE (reference sequence). DNA of the CDR3: TGTGCCAGCAGCCCGAGGCGGGGGGGCCCGGACATTCAGTACTTC. Residues: CASSPRRGGPDIQYF. Combining the CDR3 with reference TRBV5-4 and TRBJ2-4 gives the whole variable domain ETGVTQSPTHLIKTRGQQVTLRCSSQSGHNTVSWYQQALGQGPQFIFQYYREEENGRGNFPPRFSGLQFPNYSSELNVNALELDDSALYLCASSPRRGGPDIQYFGAGTRLSVL.

The chain couples TRBV11-3 to TRBJ2-7, with 7 bases that match TRBD1. There are 14 residues in the CDR3. Germline V gene data show CDR1 as SGHNT and CDR2 as YENEEA. V lost 4 bases to trimming and J lost 3 bases; unmatched junction nucleotides: 6. The CDR3 loop reads CASSSSDRLYEQYF. The CDR3 nucleotides read TGTGCCAGCAGCTCCTCGGACAGGCTCTACGAGCAGTACTTC.

V and J are TRBV9 and TRBJ1-2; the D is unclear. V gave up 4 bases and J gave up 0 bases, with 13 bases separating them. The CDR3 sequence is 15 residues long. Germline lookup yields CDR1 SGDLS and CDR2 YYNGEE. The CDR3 DNA follows: TGTGCCAGCAGCCCCCAAGCCGCGACTAACTATGGCTACACCTTC. Amino acid sequence: CASSPQAATNYGYTF. Full variable domain (outside the CDR3, taken from reference TRBV9 and TRBJ1-2): DSGVTQTPKHLITATGQRVTLRCSPRSGDLSVYWYQQSLDQGLQFLIQYYNGEERAKGNILERFSAQQFPDLHSELNLSSLELGDSALYFCASSPQAATNYGYTFGSGTRLTVV.

V gene TRBV5-1 combines with J gene TRBJ2-1; possibly TRBD2 for D (6 bases). The CDR3 length is 14 residues. The V end lost 2 bases, the J end lost 7 bases, and 13 bases lay between the germline ends. Germline values: CDR1 SGHRS, CDR2 YFSETQ. The CDR3 DNA reads TGCGCCAGCAGCTTTATGGCGGGGCAGAATGAGCAGTTCTTC. Translation: CASSFMAGQNEQFF.

The chain is built from TRBV19 and TRBJ1-2, with 9 bases lining up with TRBD1. The V gene's germline CDR1 is LNHDA and CDR2 SQIVND (reference sequence). J lost 6 bases, V lost 5 bases, and 1 base had no gene match. The CDR3 loop spans 12 amino acids. CDR3 amino acids: CASSDRGDGYTF. Written as DNA, the CDR3 is TGTGCCAGTAGTGACAGGGGGGATGGCTACACCTTC. The full variable domain, in which reference TRBV19 and TRBJ1-2 provide the parts outside the CDR3, is DGGITQSPKYLFRKEGQNVTLSCEQNLNHDAMYWYRQDPGQGLRLIYYSQIVNDFQKGDIAEGYSVSREKKESFPLTVTSAQKNPTAFYLCASSDRGDGYTFGSGTRLTVV.

The genes are TRBV7-9 and TRBJ2-3; D could derive from TRBD1 or TRBD2 (5 bases each). CDR3 length equals 15 residues. V lost 6 bases, J lost 5 bases, and 18 bases lay in between. Germline V lookup: CDR1 SEHNR, CDR2 FQNEAQ (reference sequence). The CDR3 spells CASRPTGTDQDTQYF. The CDR3 bases are TGTGCCAGCAGACCCACCGGGACCGATCAAGATACGCAGTATTTT.

The rearrangement links TRBV15 to TRBJ1-5, with 8 bases matching TRBD1. V was clipped by 5 bases and J by 2 bases; unmatched bases: 5. The CDR3 contains 15 residues. Germline V gene data show CDR1 as LNHNV and CDR2 as YYDKDF (reference sequence). The CDR3 reads CATSVDRGRNQPQHF. The CDR3 DNA reads TGTGCCACCAGCGTCGACAGGGGACGCAATCAGCCCCAGCATTTT.

In DNA form, the CDR3 reads TGTGCCTGGTCGAAGCCTCTCAGGAGCTCCTATAATTCACCCCTCCACTTT. Amino acids: CAWSKPLRSSYNSPLHF. The V gene is TRBV30, the J gene TRBJ1-6; D is uncertain. Germline V gene data show CDR1 as GTSNPN and CDR2 as SVGIG (reference sequence). This CDR3 contains 17 residues. The V and J ends lost 5 bases and 0 bases respectively, with 17 bases between them.

CDR3: CASSPGQGAGEQYF. The CDR3 DNA follows: TGTGCCAGCAGTCCGGGACAGGGGGCCGGCGAGCAGTACTTC. The rearrangement uses TRBV6-5 and TRBJ2-7; 12 positions match TRBD1. V was clipped by 5 bases and J by 6 bases; unmatched bases: 5. The CDR3 contains 14 residues. Germline assignment: CDR1 MNHEY and CDR2 SVGAGI.